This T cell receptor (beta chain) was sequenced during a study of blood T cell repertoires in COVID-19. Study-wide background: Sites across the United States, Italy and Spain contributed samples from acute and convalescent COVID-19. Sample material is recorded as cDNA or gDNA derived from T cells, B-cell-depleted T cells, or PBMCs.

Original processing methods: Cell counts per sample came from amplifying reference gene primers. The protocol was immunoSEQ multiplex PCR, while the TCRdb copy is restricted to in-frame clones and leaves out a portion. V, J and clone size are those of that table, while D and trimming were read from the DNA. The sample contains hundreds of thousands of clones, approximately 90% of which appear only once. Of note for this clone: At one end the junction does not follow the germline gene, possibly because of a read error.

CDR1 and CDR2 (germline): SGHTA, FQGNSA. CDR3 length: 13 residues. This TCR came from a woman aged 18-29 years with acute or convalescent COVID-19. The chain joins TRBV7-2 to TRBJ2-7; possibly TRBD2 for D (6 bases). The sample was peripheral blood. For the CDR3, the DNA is TGTGCCAGCAGCTTAGAAGCAGGGCTGGGGAGGAACTTC. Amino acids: CASSLEAGLGRNF.